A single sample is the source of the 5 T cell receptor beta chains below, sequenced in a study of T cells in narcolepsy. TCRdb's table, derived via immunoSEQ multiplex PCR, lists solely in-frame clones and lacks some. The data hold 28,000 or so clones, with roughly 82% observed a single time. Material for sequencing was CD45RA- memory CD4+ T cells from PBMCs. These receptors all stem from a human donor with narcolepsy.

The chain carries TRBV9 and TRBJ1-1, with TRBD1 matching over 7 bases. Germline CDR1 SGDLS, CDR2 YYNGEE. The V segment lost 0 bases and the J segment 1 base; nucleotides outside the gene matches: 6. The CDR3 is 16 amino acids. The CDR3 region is CASSVETGSGNTEAFF. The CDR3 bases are TGTGCCAGCAGCGTAGAGACAGGGAGTGGGAACACTGAAGCTTTCTTT.

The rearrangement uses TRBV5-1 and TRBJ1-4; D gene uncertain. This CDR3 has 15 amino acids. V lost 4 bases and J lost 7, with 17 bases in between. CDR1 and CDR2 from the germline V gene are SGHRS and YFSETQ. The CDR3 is CASSVGTSAFEKLFF. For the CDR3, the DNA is TGCGCCAGCAGCGTCGGCACCTCAGCGTTTGAAAAACTGTTTTTT.

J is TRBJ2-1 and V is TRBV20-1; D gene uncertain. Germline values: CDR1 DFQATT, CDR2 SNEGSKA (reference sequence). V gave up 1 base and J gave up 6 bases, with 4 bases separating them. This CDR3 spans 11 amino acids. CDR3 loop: CSARGPNEQFF. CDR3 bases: TGCAGTGCTAGAGGCCCCAATGAGCAGTTCTTC.

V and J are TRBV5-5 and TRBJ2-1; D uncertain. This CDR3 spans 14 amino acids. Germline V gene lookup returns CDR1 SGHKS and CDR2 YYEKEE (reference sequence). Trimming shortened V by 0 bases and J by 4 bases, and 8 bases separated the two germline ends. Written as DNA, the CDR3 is TGTGCCAGCAGCTTGGTGGGGTTTTACAATGAGCAGTTCTTC. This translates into CASSLVGFYNEQFF.

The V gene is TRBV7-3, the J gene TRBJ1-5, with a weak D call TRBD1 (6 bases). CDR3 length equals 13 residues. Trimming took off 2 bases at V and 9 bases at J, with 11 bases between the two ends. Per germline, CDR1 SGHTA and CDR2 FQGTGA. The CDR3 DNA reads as TGTGCCAGCAGCTTAGGCAGGGGTGCGCCCCAGCATTTT. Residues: CASSLGRGAPQHF.